Included here is one T cell receptor beta chain sequence, with context. TCRdb keeps only in-frame clones here, not all; method: immunoSEQ multiplex PCR. The sample holds about 660,000 clones, 87% seen once. This entry comes from a study of shared T cell receptors in the human thymus. After removal of 4 bases from V and 4 bases from J, the junction contained 6 bases not matched to a gene. The CDR3 extends over 14 amino acids. The germline CDR1 and CDR2 sequences are LNHDA and SQIVND (reference sequence). Separately, the same data were catalogued under a study of human thymus T cells. That source reports: The donor group consisted of healthy Finnish infants who were having corrective surgery for congenital heart defects. Resected material from corrective heart surgery provided the thymus tissue analysed. Thymic repertoires overlap heavily among unrelated individuals, related research has reported.

This sequence originates from a boy under three years old with a congenital heart defect. Material for sequencing was thymocytes. The chain uses TRBV19 and TRBJ2-7; 8 bases map to TRBD1. The CDR3 nucleotides are TGTGCCAGTAGTACGCAGGGGGCGTTATACGAGCAGTACTTC. Its translation: CASSTQGALYEQYF. Together with reference TRBV19 and TRBJ2-7, the CDR3 gives the full variable domain: DGGITQSPKYLFRKEGQNVTLSCEQNLNHDAMYWYRQDPGQGLRLIYYSQIVNDFQKGDIAEGYSVSREKKESFPLTVTSAQKNPTAFYLCASSTQGALYEQYFGPGTRLTVT.